These 11 T cell receptor beta chains were all obtained from the same sample, sequenced in a study of blood T cell repertoires in COVID-19 (dated by TCRdb to about 2020). Library method: the immunoSEQ multiplex PCR assay. The table comes from immuneACCESS by way of TCRdb, which keeps in-frame sequences with V and J called. Part of the clones is missing from these tables; in studies checked, under half for an unresolved V gene and the rest for unknown reasons. The sample table shows 300,000 or so clones, and about 90% are seen once. Roughly 2.9% of the sample rests with the top ten. The sequenced material came from PBMCs or T cells enriched from blood (not recorded which). The origin of the receptors is a woman in her forties or fifties who had been exposed to COVID-19.

The V and J genes are TRBV29-1 and TRBJ1-2; possible D gene TRBD1, 6 bases. The germline CDR1 and CDR2 sequences are SQVTM and ANQGSEA. This CDR3 is built from 13 residues. The V and J ends lost 4 bases and 3 bases respectively, with 12 bases between them. This chain's CDR3 is CSVAGVGDYGYTF. The CDR3 DNA sequence: TGCAGCGTTGCAGGGGTTGGGGACTATGGCTACACCTTC.

This clone has only a few counts. The chain has TRBV10-3 and TRBJ2-7, with 11 bases matching TRBD1. This CDR3 is 17 amino acids long. The trim removed 0 bases at V and 2 bases at J, leaving 6 bases unmatched. CDR1 is ENHRY, CDR2 SYGVKD, per germline. CDR3 region: CAISESPPGQGAYEQYF. CDR3 DNA sequence: TGTGCCATCAGTGAGTCCCCACCGGGACAGGGGGCCTACGAGCAGTACTTC.

The rearrangement links TRBV27 to TRBJ1-1; perhaps TRBD1 as D (6 bases). There are 15 residues in the CDR3. The germline CDR1 and CDR2 sequences are MNHEY and SMNVEV (reference sequence). V lost 5 bases and J lost 2, with 15 bases in between. This CDR3 is CASSPYGQINTEAFF. In DNA form, the CDR3 reads TGTGCCAGCAGTCCGTACGGACAGATAAACACTGAAGCTTTCTTT.

This chain joins TRBV9 and TRBJ2-1; a weak D match, TRBD1 (6 bases). In germline, CDR1 is SGDLS, CDR2 YYNGEE. The length of the CDR3 is 15 residues. The ends were cut back, 3 bases at V and 5 bases at J, with 15 bases in the middle. CDR3 sequence reads: CASSATVGANNEQFF. CDR3 DNA: TGTGCCAGCAGCGCGACAGTGGGGGCGAACAATGAGCAGTTCTTC.

The CDR3 protein is CASSSPTSGSSYEQYF. CDR3 coding DNA: TGCGCCAGCAGCTCCCCAACTAGCGGGAGCTCCTACGAGCAGTACTTC. V is TRBV5-1 and J is TRBJ2-7; 11 bases agree with TRBD2. V lost 3 bases and J lost 0; bases outside the gene matches: 5. The CDR3 runs 16 residues. Germline CDR1 reads SGHRS; CDR2 reads YFSETQ.

The V gene is TRBV11-2, the J gene TRBJ2-5; weak D call: TRBD2 (6 bases). The CDR3 totals 13 residues. With 3 bases removed from V and 5 bases from J, the gap between germline ends came to 10 bases. Germline loops: CDR1 SGHAT, CDR2 FQNNGV. The CDR3 spells CASSFGTAETQYF. CDR3 nucleotide sequence: TGTGCCAGCAGCTTCGGGACTGCCGAGACCCAGTACTTC.

This chain connects TRBV7-2 to TRBJ2-2; 8 bases are shared with TRBD2. The CDR3 contains 15 residues. Trimming removed 4 bases from V and 2 bases from J; junction bases left unmatched: 3. Germline lookup yields CDR1 SGHTA and CDR2 FQGNSA. CDR3 bases: TGTGCCAGCAGCTCAGCGGGGGCCAACACCGGGGAGCTGTTTTTT. It specifies CASSSAGANTGELFF.

The chain is built from TRBV28 and TRBJ1-3; possible D gene TRBD1, 5 bases. The CDR3 covers 15 residues. Germline V gene data show CDR1 as MDHEN and CDR2 as SYDVKM. The V end was cut by 8 bases, the J end by 0 bases, with 14 bases between. This chain's CDR3 is CASVLDTSSGNTIYF. The CDR3 region has the DNA TGTGCCAGCGTCTTGGACACAAGCTCTGGAAACACCATATATTTT.

The chain couples TRBV6-5 to TRBJ2-3; TRBD2 might be the D (6 bases). CDR1 is MNHEY and CDR2 is SVGAGI in the germline V gene. V was trimmed by 8 bases and J by 3 bases, leaving 12 bases between them. The CDR3 is made up of 13 amino acids. CDR3 DNA: TGTGCCAGCTCGGGGGTCCTGACAGATACGCAGTATTTT. Translated, it gives CASSGVLTDTQYF.

This chain connects TRBV7-2 to TRBJ1-6; 7 bases match TRBD1. Germline CDR1 and CDR2: SGHTA and FQGNSA. The CDR3 runs 15 residues. V was clipped by 5 bases and J by 13 bases; unmatched bases: 14. CDR3 DNA: TGTGCCAGCAGCCCCCAGACCGGGACAGTATCTCCCCTCCACTTT. Its translation is CASSPQTGTVSPLHF.

The CDR3 here is CASSQAGSVTGYTF. DNA of the CDR3: TGTGCCAGCAGCCAAGCAGGATCTGTTACTGGCTACACCTTC. This sequence joins TRBV3-1 (or the pseudogene TRBV3-2) and TRBJ1-2; D is unresolved. This CDR3 is built from 14 residues. Germline V gene data show CDR1 as LGHDT and CDR2 as YNNKEL (reference sequence). Deletions cut 1 base from V and 7 bases from J, with 13 bases between.